The 32 T cell receptor beta chains listed next were all sequenced from one sample in a study of metastatic and nonmetastatic thyroid tumors. None of the patients had undergone any treatment ahead of thyroid surgery. TCRdb reanalyzed the PCR reads with MiXCR. Of about 32,000 clones listed, under 8% are singletons. The specimen sequenced was blood. Source of these receptors: a female donor with papillary thyroid cancer or a benign thyroid nodule (not recorded which). Some clones in this sample may be carry-over from other donors' samples.

V usage is TRBV10-1 and J usage is TRBJ2-4; D is undetermined. The CDR3 has 14 residues. Deletions cut 6 bases from V and 8 bases from J, with 17 bases between. The germline V gene encodes CDR1 WNHNN and CDR2 SYGVQD (reference sequence). The CDR3 region is CASSPNPGIHIQYF. As DNA, the CDR3 is TGCGCCAGCAGCCCTAACCCCGGAATCCACATTCAGTACTTC.

This clone was observed at least ten times. This chain joins TRBV11-2 and TRBJ1-6, with D tentatively TRBD1 (6 bases). The ends were cut back, 4 bases at V and 16 bases at J, with 8 bases in the middle. Germline V lookup: CDR1 SGHAT, CDR2 FQNNGV. This CDR3 is built from 10 residues. The CDR3 DNA sequence: TGTGCCAGCAGCTCGACAGGACTCCACTTT. The encoded protein is CASSSTGLHF.

This clone came up many times. This chain joins TRBV7-9 and TRBJ2-2; 10 bases are a match to TRBD1. The CDR3 is 15 amino acids. The J segment lost 4 bases and the V segment lost 6 bases, leaving 5 bases of the junction unmatched. Germline CDR1 reads SEHNR; CDR2 reads FQNEAQ (reference sequence). CDR3 coding DNA: TGTGCCAGCAGACCCGGACAGGGGGGCACCGGGGAGCTGTTTTTT. Its translation is CASRPGQGGTGELFF. Looking up the rest from reference TRBV7-9 and TRBJ2-2 gives the full variable domain: DTGVSQNPRHKITKRGQNVTFRCDPISEHNRLYWYRQTLGQGPEFLTYFQNEAQLEKSRLLSDRFSAERPKGSFSTLEIQRTEQGDSAMYLCASRPGQGGTGELFFGEGSRLTVL.

In this sample, this clone turned up many times. The chain links TRBV7-9 to TRBJ2-3, with 9 bases aligning to TRBD2. The length of the CDR3 is 14 residues. The junction had 4 bases not matched to a gene; V was cut back by 5 bases and J by 4 bases. In germline, CDR1 is SEHNR, CDR2 FQNEAQ (reference sequence). Here the CDR3 reads CASSPRGGPDTQYF. DNA of the CDR3: TGTGCCAGCAGCCCGCGGGGGGGCCCAGATACGCAGTATTTT. Full variable domain (missing parts from reference TRBV7-9 and TRBJ2-3): DTGVSQNPRHKITKRGQNVTFRCDPISEHNRLYWYRQTLGQGPEFLTYFQNEAQLEKSRLLSDRFSAERPKGSFSTLEIQRTEQGDSAMYLCASSPRGGPDTQYFGPGTRLTVL.

There are many counts of this clone. The rearrangement links TRBV6-2 or TRBV6-3 to TRBJ2-1, with D perhaps given as TRBD1 or TRBD2 (6 bases each). V dropped 0 bases and J dropped 9 bases, with 15 bases sitting between them. The CDR3 runs 15 residues. The germline CDR1 and CDR2 sequences are MNHEY and SVGEGT. CDR3 sequence: CASSYSSGGRGEQFF. The CDR3 nucleotides are TGTGCCAGCAGTTACTCGAGTGGGGGGCGGGGTGAGCAGTTCTTC.

This clone was seen ten or more times. J is TRBJ1-2 and V is TRBV4-1; D is possibly TRBD1 (5 bases). V dropped 2 bases and J dropped 5 bases, with 15 bases sitting between them. From germline, CDR1 is MGHRA and CDR2 YSYEKL. This CDR3 contains 15 residues. Here the CDR3 DNA reads TGCGCCAGCAGCCAAAACCCTCCGGGGGGGTATGGCTACACCTTC. This translates into CASSQNPPGGYGYTF.

There are many counts of this clone. The gene calls are TRBV7-9 and TRBJ2-1; D is unclear. Trimming shortened V by 6 bases and J by 6 bases, and 9 bases separated the two germline ends. Germline values: CDR1 SEHNR, CDR2 FQNEAQ (reference sequence). The CDR3 sequence is 12 residues long. The CDR3 is CASSLSANEQFF. The CDR3 DNA reads TGTGCCAGCAGTTTAAGCGCCAATGAGCAGTTCTTC.

This clone was detected many times. This chain links TRBV5-4 with TRBJ2-7; TRBD1 matches 11 bases. Trimming cost V 4 bases and J 5 bases; bases outside gene matches: 2. The CDR3 runs to 13 residues. CDR1 and CDR2 from the germline V gene are SGHNT and YYREEE (reference sequence). As DNA, the CDR3 is TGTGCCAGCAGCAGGGGACAGGGGGACGAGCAGTACTTC. This codes for CASSRGQGDEQYF.

This clone was seen at least ten times. This chain joins TRBV10-2 and TRBJ2-5, with TRBD2 identical over 12 bases. V was clipped by 8 bases and J by 5 bases; unmatched bases: 3. The CDR3 is 13 residues long. The germline CDR1 and CDR2 sequences are WSHSY and SAAADI. CDR3: CASHTSGGETQYF. In DNA form, the CDR3 reads TGCGCCAGCCATACTAGCGGGGGGGAGACCCAGTACTTC.

This clone has ten or more counts. This chain joins TRBV13 and TRBJ1-6; 7 bases line up with TRBD1. V was clipped by 5 bases and J by 9 bases; unmatched bases: 10. The CDR3 contains 15 residues. CDR1 and CDR2 from the germline V gene are PRHDT and FYEKMQ (reference sequence). The CDR3 loop reads CASSPGGRQISPLHF. In nucleotides, the CDR3 is TGTGCCAGCAGCCCAGGGGGTCGGCAAATTTCACCCCTCCACTTT. Based on the CDR3 plus reference TRBV13 and TRBJ1-6, the full variable domain is AAGVIQSPRHLIKEKRETATLKCYPIPRHDTVYWYQQGPGQDPQFLISFYEKMQSDKGSIPDRFSAQQFSDYHSELNMSSLELGDSALYFCASSPGGRQISPLHFGNGTRLTVT.

This clone was seen only a few times. V and J are TRBV18 and TRBJ2-6, with 9 bases identical to TRBD1. The CDR3 spans 19 residues. Trimming took 2 bases from V and 0 from J; bases not matched to a gene: 8. The germline V gene encodes CDR1 KGHSH and CDR2 LQKENI. In nucleotides, the CDR3 is TGTGCCAGCTCACCAGGAACCGGGACAGGGAACTCTGGGGCCAACGTCCTGACTTTC. It translates to CASSPGTGTGNSGANVLTF.

This clone was seen many times. The chain combines TRBV6-6 with TRBJ2-3; D gene ambiguous. V was shortened by 2 bases and J by 0 bases, with 9 bases between the two germline ends. The CDR3 runs 15 residues. Germline V gene lookup returns CDR1 MNHNY and CDR2 SVGAGI (reference sequence). The CDR3 is CASSYRQASTDTQYF. As DNA, the CDR3 is TGTGCCAGCAGTTACCGGCAAGCTAGCACAGATACGCAGTATTTT.

This clone has a handful of counts. A much larger clone lies one base from this, so it may be a read error. This chain connects TRBV19 to TRBJ1-1; D is undetermined. The CDR3 contains 11 residues. CDR1 and CDR2 from the germline V gene are LNHDA and SQIVND (reference sequence). The CDR3 DNA reads as TGTGCCAGCGTTGGGTACACTGAAGCTCTCTTT. It is translated as CASVGYTEALF.

This clone was counted only a few times. Given a much more abundant clone one base away, this may be a read error. The chain couples TRBV7-2 to TRBJ2-3, with D hard to call. This CDR3 comprises 13 residues. Germline lookup yields CDR1 SGHTA and CDR2 FQGNSA. Here the CDR3 reads CAGSRMTTDTQYF. CDR3 nucleotides: TGTGCCGGCAGCCGGATGACCACAGATACGCAGTATTTT.

Of note for this clone: One junction end does not reproduce the germline sequence, and a read error may be involved. The chain is built from TRBV2 and TRBJ2-5; TRBD1 aligns across 9 bases. This CDR3 is built from 11 residues. Germline CDR1 is SNHLY and CDR2 is FYNNEI. CDR3 DNA sequence: TGTGCCAGCAGTCCCGGGACAGGGCCGTTCTTC. It encodes CASSPGTGPFF.

This clone has ten or more counts. The chain's CDR3 is CARAAAGDTQYF. CDR3 nucleotide sequence: TGTGCCAGGGCAGCCGCGGGAGATACGCAGTATTTT. V and J are TRBV2 and TRBJ2-3; TRBD2 is a possible D gene (5 bases). The CDR3 loop spans 12 amino acids. V lost 9 bases and J 5 bases, leaving 12 bases between the germline ends. Germline CDR1 is SNHLY and CDR2 is FYNNEI.

This clone was detected many times. The CDR3 sequence is CASSVSTSGASYNEQFF. The CDR3 DNA follows: TGTGCCAGCAGCGTATCGACTAGCGGAGCGAGCTACAATGAGCAGTTCTTC. The genes are TRBV9 and TRBJ2-1; 9 bases fit TRBD2. V gave up 1 base and J gave up 3 bases; unmatched junction bases: 8. There are 17 residues in the CDR3. Germline V CDR1 and CDR2: SGDLS, YYNGEE.

This clone was recorded a few times. This sequence joins TRBV4-2 and TRBJ2-3; possible D gene TRBD2, 6 bases. Germline V lookup: CDR1 LGHNA, CDR2 YNFKEQ. V was trimmed by 4 bases and J by 2 bases, leaving 19 bases between them. This CDR3 contains 17 residues. In DNA form, the CDR3 reads TGTGCCAGCAGCCCCGACGCCTTTGGGAGGAACACAGATACGCAGTATTTT. This codes for CASSPDAFGRNTDTQYF.

This clone occurred many times. This chain links TRBV7-2 with TRBJ2-7, with D tentatively TRBD1 (5 bases). The germline V and J ends were trimmed by 4 bases and 2 bases, with 12 bases remaining between them. The CDR3 loop spans 14 amino acids. Germline values: CDR1 SGHTA, CDR2 FQGNSA. CDR3 amino acids: CASSWRTGAYEQYF. The DNA for the CDR3 is TGTGCCAGCAGCTGGCGTACAGGAGCCTACGAGCAGTACTTC.

This clone has ten or more counts. The genes are TRBV11-2 and TRBJ1-1; D ambiguous. The CDR3 contains 13 residues. V gave up 6 bases and J gave up 3 bases, with 11 bases separating them. CDR1 and CDR2 (germline): SGHAT, FQNNGV. CDR3 protein: CASRYRVDTEAFF. The CDR3 DNA sequence: TGTGCCAGCAGGTATAGGGTGGACACTGAAGCTTTCTTT.

There are many counts of this clone. The chain carries TRBV9 and TRBJ1-2; D gene unclear. The CDR3 totals 15 residues. The ends were cut back, 4 bases at V and 4 bases at J, with 17 bases in the middle. Per the germline V gene, CDR1 is SGDLS and CDR2 is YYNGEE. CDR3 residues: CASSPDMSGSYGYTF. CDR3 DNA sequence: TGTGCCAGCAGCCCAGACATGAGCGGTTCCTATGGCTACACCTTC.

This clone was recorded at least ten times. The V gene is TRBV5-5, the J gene TRBJ1-1; maybe TRBD1 (5 bases). CDR1 SGHKS and CDR2 YYEKEE come from the germline V gene (reference sequence). Trimming pared 4 bases from V and 7 bases from J, leaving 20 bases between. The CDR3 sequence is 15 residues long. The CDR3 reads CASSRGAVPGSEAFF. The CDR3 DNA is TGTGCCAGCAGCCGGGGCGCAGTCCCAGGGAGTGAAGCTTTCTTT.

At least ten counts were recorded for this clone. The CDR3 region is CASSLSGDYEQYF. Written as DNA, the CDR3 is TGTGCCAGCAGCTTATCCGGTGACTACGAGCAGTACTTC. The V and J genes are TRBV7-9 and TRBJ2-7; no clear D gene. There are 13 residues in the CDR3. V was pared by 2 bases and J by 3 bases, with 8 bases between. Germline V gene sequence: CDR1 SEHNR, CDR2 FQNEAQ (reference sequence). Variable domain in full (rest from reference TRBV7-9 and TRBJ2-7): DTGVSQNPRHKITKRGQNVTFRCDPISEHNRLYWYRQTLGQGPEFLTYFQNEAQLEKSRLLSDRFSAERPKGSFSTLEIQRTEQGDSAMYLCASSLSGDYEQYFGPGTRLTVT.

As regards this clone: This may arise from a read error, as a much more abundant clone is one base away. Other nucleotide sequences from this sample produce the same CDR3. The gene calls are TRBV20-1 and TRBJ2-7, with D possibly matching TRBD2 (6 bases). Germline CDR1 and CDR2: DFQATT and SNEGSKA (reference sequence). CDR3 length equals 14 residues. This CDR3 is CSASLPGSVYEQYF. CDR3 DNA: TGCAGTGCTAGTCTCCCCGGGAGCGTGTACGAGCAGTATTTC.

This clone was picked up many times. The rearrangement uses TRBV6-2 or TRBV6-3 and TRBJ2-4; D is possibly TRBD1 or TRBD2 (5 bases each). Germline values: CDR1 MNHEY, CDR2 SVGEGT. The CDR3 extends over 14 amino acids. The germline V and J ends were trimmed by 0 bases and 10 bases, with 13 bases remaining between them. CDR3 region: CASSYSGTELIQYF. In DNA, the CDR3 is TGTGCCAGCAGTTACTCGGGGACGGAACTGATTCAGTACTTC.

The genes are TRBV7-2 and TRBJ1-6, with 7 bases fitting TRBD1. This CDR3 is built from 14 residues. The germline V gene encodes CDR1 SGHTA and CDR2 FQGNSA. J gave up 7 bases and V 5 bases, and 5 bases lay outside the gene matches. The CDR3 sequence is CASSLGTANSPLHF. The CDR3 DNA sequence: TGTGCCAGCAGCCTAGGGACAGCAAATTCACCCCTCCACTTT.

This clone was seen repeatedly, ten times or more. This chain uses TRBV9 with TRBJ2-7, with D perhaps TRBD1 (6 bases). Germline V gene data show CDR1 as SGDLS and CDR2 as YYNGEE. V was cut by 4 bases and J by 6 bases, with 23 bases left in between. The CDR3 totals 16 residues. The CDR3 DNA reads as TGTGCCAGCAGCTCTCACCCCGGGACATTCGACTGCGAGCAGTACTTC. Translation: CASSSHPGTFDCEQYF.

This clone was picked up a small number of times. Given a much more abundant clone one base away, this may be a read error. The chain recombines TRBV5-1 with TRBJ1-2; 7 bases map to TRBD1. J gave up 4 bases and V 4 bases, and 4 bases lay outside the gene matches. This CDR3 spans 13 amino acids. CDR1 is SGHRS and CDR2 is YFSETQ in the germline V gene. The CDR3 sequence is CASSLGDSYGYTF. The CDR3 DNA is TGCGCCAGCAGCCTGGGGGACAGCTATGGCTACACCTTC.

Many counts were recorded for this clone. The chain carries TRBV5-1 and TRBJ2-5; D not certain. This CDR3 region has 14 residues. The V gene's germline CDR1 is SGHRS and CDR2 YFSETQ. The germline V and J ends were trimmed by 4 bases and 3 bases, with 13 bases remaining between them. CDR3 amino acids: CASSPGRIEETQYF. CDR3 nucleotide sequence: TGCGCCAGCAGCCCCGGCCGGATCGAAGAGACCCAGTACTTC. The whole variable domain, remainder taken from reference TRBV5-1 and TRBJ2-5, is KAGVTQTPRYLIKTRGQQVTLSCSPISGHRSVSWYQQTPGQGLQFLFEYFSETQRNKGNFPGRFSGRQFSNSRSEMNVSTLELGDSALYLCASSPGRIEETQYFGPGTRLLVL.

This clone was recorded many times. The chain is built from TRBV24-1 and TRBJ1-2; D unclear. Trimming cost V 2 bases and J 1 base, with 16 bases left between them. Germline V gene data show CDR1 as KGHDR and CDR2 as SFDVKD. This CDR3 is built from 17 residues. The CDR3 loop reads CATSDSTAPTVNYGYTF. The DNA for the CDR3 is TGTGCCACCAGTGATTCCACAGCCCCTACAGTTAACTATGGCTACACCTTC.

This clone has at least ten counts. The V and J genes are TRBV4-1 and TRBJ2-1; D remains ambiguous. Trimming removed 8 bases at V and 1 base at J, with 12 bases between. Germline assignment: CDR1 MGHRA and CDR2 YSYEKL. The CDR3 is 14 residues long. DNA of the CDR3: TGCGCCAGCGGGGATGGGGATTCCTACAATGAGCAGTTCTTC. This gives the protein CASGDGDSYNEQFF.

This clone was detected ten times or more. The chain has TRBV10-3 and TRBJ2-5; D is ambiguous. The CDR3 has 13 residues. Germline-derived CDR1 and CDR2 are ENHRY and SYGVKD. The V gene lost 10 bases and the J gene lost 0 bases, with 12 bases spanning the gap. The CDR3 sequence: CATARRDQETQYF. DNA for the CDR3: TGTGCCACCGCACGACGGGACCAAGAGACCCAGTACTTC.